This T cell receptor (beta chain) was profiled in a study of CD8+CD57+ T cells in acquired aplastic anemia. Study-wide background: CD4+ and CD8+ cells, once sorted, gave DNA averaging roughly 3 ug. Roughly 11 million reads, on average, were obtained for CD4+ cells from healthy donors.

At least ten counts were recorded for this clonotype. The antigen remains unidentified. Germline CDR1 is SNHLY and CDR2 is FYNNEI. The V end was cut by 6 bases, the J end by 5 bases, with 16 bases between. The CDR3 is 14 amino acids. The study's findings and limits: Any difference that existed in CD8+ Simpson's diversity between patients and controls was not significant. In common between the patients and the controls were twenty-nine CD8+ CDR3 sequences.

CDR3 and TCR beta VDJ profiling relied on genomic DNA as the template. TCRdb passed the reads through MiXCR, listing each CDR3 protein once. The repertoire holds 100,000 to 150,000 distinct CDR3 sequences, with around 50% as singletons. This sequence originates from a human donor in good health, serving as a control. The V and J genes are TRBV2 and TRBJ2-5; D is ambiguous. Source material: sorted CD4+, CD8+, or CD8+CD57+ T cells (not recorded which) from PBMCs. The CDR3, as DNA: TGTGCCAGCAGAATACAAGGTAGTAAGGAGACCCAGTACTTC. Translated: CASRIQGSKETQYF.